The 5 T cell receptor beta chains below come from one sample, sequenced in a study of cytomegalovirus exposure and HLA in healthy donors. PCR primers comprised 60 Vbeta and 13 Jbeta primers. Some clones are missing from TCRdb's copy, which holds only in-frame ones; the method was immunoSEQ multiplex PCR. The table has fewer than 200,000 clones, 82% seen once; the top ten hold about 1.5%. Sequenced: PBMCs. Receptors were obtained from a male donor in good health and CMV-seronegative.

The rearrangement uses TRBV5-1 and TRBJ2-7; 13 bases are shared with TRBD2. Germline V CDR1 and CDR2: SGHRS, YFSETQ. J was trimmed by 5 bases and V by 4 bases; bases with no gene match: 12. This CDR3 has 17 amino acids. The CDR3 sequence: CASSPGLAGMFVNEQYF. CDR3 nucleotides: TGCGCCAGCAGCCCGGGACTAGCGGGAATGTTCGTCAACGAGCAGTACTTC. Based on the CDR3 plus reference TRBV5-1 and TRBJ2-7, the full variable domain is KAGVTQTPRYLIKTRGQQVTLSCSPISGHRSVSWYQQTPGQGLQFLFEYFSETQRNKGNFPGRFSGRQFSNSRSEMNVSTLELGDSALYLCASSPGLAGMFVNEQYFGPGTRLTVT.

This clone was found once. The CDR3 DNA reads as TGTGCCAGCAGCGCGATTAGGACAGGGGGCTTTACGGATACGCAGTATTTT. Its protein is CASSAIRTGGFTDTQYF. The gene calls are TRBV7-8 and TRBJ2-3; TRBD1 agrees at 11 bases. V gave up 5 bases and J gave up 6 bases; unmatched junction bases: 13. The CDR3 runs 17 residues. CDR1 and CDR2 from the germline V gene are SGHVS and FQNEAQ.

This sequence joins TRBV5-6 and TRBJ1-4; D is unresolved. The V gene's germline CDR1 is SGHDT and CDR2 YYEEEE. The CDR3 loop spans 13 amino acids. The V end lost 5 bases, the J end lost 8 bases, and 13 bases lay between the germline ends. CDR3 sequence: CASSRDVGEKLFF. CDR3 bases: TGTGCCAGCAGTCGGGATGTGGGAGAAAAACTGTTTTTT.

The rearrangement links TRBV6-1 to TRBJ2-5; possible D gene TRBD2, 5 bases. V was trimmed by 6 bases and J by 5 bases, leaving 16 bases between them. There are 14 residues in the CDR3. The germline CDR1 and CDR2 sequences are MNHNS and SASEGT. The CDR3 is CASRLDRSGETQYF. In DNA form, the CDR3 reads TGTGCCAGCAGGCTGGACCGATCGGGGGAGACCCAGTACTTC.

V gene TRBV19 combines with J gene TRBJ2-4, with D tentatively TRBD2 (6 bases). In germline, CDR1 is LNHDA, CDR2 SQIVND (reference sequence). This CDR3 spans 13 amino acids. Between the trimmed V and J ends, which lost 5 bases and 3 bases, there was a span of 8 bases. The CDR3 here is CASSSEGKNIQYF. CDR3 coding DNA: TGTGCCAGTAGTTCGGAGGGCAAAAACATTCAGTACTTC.